The entry that follows covers one T cell receptor (beta chain) sequence. Its antigen remains unknown. V gave up 4 bases and J gave up 4 bases, with 13 bases separating them. Germline V gives CDR1 SGHTA, CDR2 FQGTGA. The CDR3 is made up of 14 amino acids. Cultured CD4+ T-cell DNA underwent Oncomine TCR Beta short-read sequencing. TCRdb processed the PCR reads anew with MiXCR; each CDR3 protein has one entry. The sample has about 6,400 distinct CDR3 sequences, around 42% seen once. This sample was included in a study of vaccination and CD4 T cells after COVID-19. Documented treatment: approximately nine-day PBMC culture with coronavirus spike peptide pools or control peptides (ViraFEST assay).

The chain has TRBV7-3 and TRBJ1-2; D remains unclear. The material sequenced was CD4+ T cells from blood, cultured in vitro. The source of this sequence is a human donor who had recovered from COVID-19. The CDR3 DNA reads as TGTGCCAGCAGCTCGACCCGCGCCCCCTATGGCTACACCTTC. This codes for CASSSTRAPYGYTF.